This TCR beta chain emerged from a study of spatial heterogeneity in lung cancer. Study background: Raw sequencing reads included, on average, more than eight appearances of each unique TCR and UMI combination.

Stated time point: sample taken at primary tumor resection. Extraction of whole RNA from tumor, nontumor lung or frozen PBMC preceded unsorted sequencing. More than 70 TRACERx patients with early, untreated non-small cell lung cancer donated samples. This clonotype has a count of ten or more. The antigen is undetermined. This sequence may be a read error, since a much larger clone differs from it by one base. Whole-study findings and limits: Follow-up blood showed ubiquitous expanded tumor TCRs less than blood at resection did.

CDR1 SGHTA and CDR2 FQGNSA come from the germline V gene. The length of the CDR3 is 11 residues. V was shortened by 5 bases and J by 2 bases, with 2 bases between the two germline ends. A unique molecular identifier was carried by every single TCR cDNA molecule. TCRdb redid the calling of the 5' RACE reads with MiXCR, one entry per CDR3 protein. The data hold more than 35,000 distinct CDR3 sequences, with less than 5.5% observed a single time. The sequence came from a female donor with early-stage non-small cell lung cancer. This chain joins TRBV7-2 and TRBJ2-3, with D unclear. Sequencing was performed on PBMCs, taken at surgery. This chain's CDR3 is CASSTTDTQYF. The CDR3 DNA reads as TGTGCCAGCAGCACCACAGATACGCAGTATTTT. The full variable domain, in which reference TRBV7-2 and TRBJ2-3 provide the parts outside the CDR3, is GAGVSQSPSNKVTEKGKDVELRCDPISGHTALYWYRQSLGQGLEFLIYFQGNSAPDKSGLPSDRFSAERTGGSVSTLTIQRTQQEDSAVYLCASSTTDTQYFGPGTRLTVL.